The 5 T cell receptor beta chains given below trace back to one sample, sequenced in a study of T cells after yellow fever vaccination. Via MiXCR, TCRdb re-called the 5' RACE reads, giving one row per CDR3 protein. The profile covers around 550,000 distinct CDR3 sequences, with roughly 19% appearing a single time and roughly an eighth taken by the ten largest. The sample was PBMCs, taken 15 days after the yellow fever booster vaccination. These receptors were collected from a man aged 30 to 39 who received the YFV17D yellow fever vaccine.

A few counts support this clonotype. V and J are TRBV20-1 and TRBJ2-7; 7 positions agree with TRBD1. There are 14 residues in the CDR3. J gave up 2 bases and V 2 bases, and 6 bases lay outside the gene matches. In germline, CDR1 is DFQATT, CDR2 SNEGSKA (reference sequence). CDR3 nucleotide sequence: TGCAGTGCTAGATCCCGACAGGGTGCCTACGAGCAGTACTTC. Its translation: CSARSRQGAYEQYF.

The CDR3 loop is CASRNLRTQKGGQNSPLHF. CDR3 sequence (DNA): TGTGCCAGCAGGAATCTGAGAACACAGAAAGGGGGCCAAAATTCACCCCTCCACTTT. This rearrangement joins TRBV28 to TRBJ1-6; 7 nucleotides line up with TRBD1. Germline CDR1 and CDR2: MDHEN and SYDVKM. This CDR3 spans 19 amino acids. V lost 6 bases to trimming and J lost 7 bases; unmatched junction nucleotides: 21.

Ten or more counts support this clonotype. The gene calls are TRBV12-3 or TRBV12-4 and TRBJ2-5; no reliable D call. The V gene lost 6 bases and the J gene lost 4 bases, with 18 bases spanning the gap. This CDR3 is 15 amino acids long. The CDR3 sequence: CASSNQDPMGETQYF. CDR3 sequence (DNA): TGTGCCAGCAGCAACCAGGACCCAATGGGAGAGACCCAGTACTTC.

The chain links TRBV12-3 or TRBV12-4 to TRBJ1-3; a possible D gene is TRBD1 (6 bases). Trimming shortened V by 5 bases and J by 2 bases, and 10 bases separated the two germline ends. CDR3 length: 14 amino acids. The CDR3 here is CASSAHRAGNTIYF. The DNA for the CDR3 is TGTGCCAGCAGTGCCCACAGGGCTGGAAACACCATATATTTT.

This clonotype was recorded at least ten times. This rearrangement joins TRBV20-1 to TRBJ2-1; 7 bases are a match to TRBD1. Germline V gene sequence: CDR1 DFQATT, CDR2 SNEGSKA (reference sequence). V trimming: 5 bases; J trimming: 0 bases; junction bases outside the gene matches: 4. CDR3 length: 14 residues. Here the CDR3 DNA reads TGCAGTGCTTCAGGGGGTAGCTCCTACAATGAGCAGTTCTTC. This gives the protein CSASGGSSYNEQFF.